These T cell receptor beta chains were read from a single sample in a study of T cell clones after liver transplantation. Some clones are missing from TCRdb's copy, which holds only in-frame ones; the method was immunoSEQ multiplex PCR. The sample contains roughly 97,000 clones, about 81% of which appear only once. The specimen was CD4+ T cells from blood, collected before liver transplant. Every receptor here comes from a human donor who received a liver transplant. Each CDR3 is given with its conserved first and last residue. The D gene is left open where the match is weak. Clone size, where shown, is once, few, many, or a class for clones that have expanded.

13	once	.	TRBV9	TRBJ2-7	CASSPTVGYEQYF	TGTGCCAGCAGCCCGACCGTGGGCTACGAGCAGTACTTC
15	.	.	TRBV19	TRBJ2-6	CASRNTGSGANVLTF	TGTGCCAGTAGAAACACAGGGTCTGGGGCCAACGTCCTGACTTTC
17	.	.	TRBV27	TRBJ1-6	CASRQRSNRPSNSPLHF	TGTGCCAGCAGACAGAGGTCGAACCGTCCGAGTAATTCACCCCTCCACTTT
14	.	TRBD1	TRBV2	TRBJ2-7	CASRGQGSSYEQYF	TGTGCCAGCAGAGGACAGGGTAGCTCCTACGAGCAGTACTTC
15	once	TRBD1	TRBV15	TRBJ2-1	CATSGTGGTYNEQFF	TGTGCCACCAGCGGAACAGGGGGCACCTACAATGAGCAGTTCTTC
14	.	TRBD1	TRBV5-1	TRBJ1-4	CASSPRTGNEKLFF	TGCGCCAGCAGCCCGAGGACAGGGAATGAAAAACTGTTTTTT
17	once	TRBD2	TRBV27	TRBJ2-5	CASSRLAGDDLQETQYF	TGTGCCAGCAGTAGACTAGCGGGGGATGATTTACAAGAGACCCAGTACTTC
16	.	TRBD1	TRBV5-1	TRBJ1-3	CASSKGPGQPRNTIYF	TGCGCCAGCAGCAAAGGCCCGGGACAGCCGAGAAACACCATATATTTT
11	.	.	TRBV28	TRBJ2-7	CASTGFYEQYF	TGTGCCAGTACAGGGTTCTACGAGCAGTACTTC
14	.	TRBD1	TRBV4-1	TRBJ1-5	CASSHGQANQPQHF	TGCGCCAGCAGCCATGGACAGGCCAATCAGCCCCAGCATTTT
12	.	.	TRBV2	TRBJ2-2	CASSWGTGELFF	TGTGCCAGCAGTTGGGGAACCGGGGAGCTGTTTTTT